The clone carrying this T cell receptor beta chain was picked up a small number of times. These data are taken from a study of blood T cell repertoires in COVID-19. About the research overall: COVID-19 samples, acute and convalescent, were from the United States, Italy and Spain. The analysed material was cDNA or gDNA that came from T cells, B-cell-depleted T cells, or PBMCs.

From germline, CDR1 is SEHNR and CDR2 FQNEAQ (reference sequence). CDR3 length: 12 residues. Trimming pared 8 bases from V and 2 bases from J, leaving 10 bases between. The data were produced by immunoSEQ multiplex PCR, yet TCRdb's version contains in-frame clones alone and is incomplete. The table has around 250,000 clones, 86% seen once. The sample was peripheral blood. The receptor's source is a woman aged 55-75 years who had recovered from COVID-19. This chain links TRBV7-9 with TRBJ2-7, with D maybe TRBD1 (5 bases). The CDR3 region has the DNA TGTGCCAGCGGGGCTAATCCCTACGAGCAGTACTTC. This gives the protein CASGANPYEQYF.